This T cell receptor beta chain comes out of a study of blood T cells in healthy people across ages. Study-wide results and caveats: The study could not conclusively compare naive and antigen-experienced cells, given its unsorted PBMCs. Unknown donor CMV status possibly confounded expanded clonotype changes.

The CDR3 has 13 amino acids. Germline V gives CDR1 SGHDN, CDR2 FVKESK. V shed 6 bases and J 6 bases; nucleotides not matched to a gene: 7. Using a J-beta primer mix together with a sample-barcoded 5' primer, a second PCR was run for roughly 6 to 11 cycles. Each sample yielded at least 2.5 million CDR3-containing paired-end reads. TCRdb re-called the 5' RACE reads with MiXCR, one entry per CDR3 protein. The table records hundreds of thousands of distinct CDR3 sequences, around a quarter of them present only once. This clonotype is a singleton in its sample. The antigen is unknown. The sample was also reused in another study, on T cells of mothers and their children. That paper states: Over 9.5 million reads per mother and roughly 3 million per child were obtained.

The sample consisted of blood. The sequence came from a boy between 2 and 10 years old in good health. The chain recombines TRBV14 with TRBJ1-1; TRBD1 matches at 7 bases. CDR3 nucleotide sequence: TGTGCCAGCAGGGCAGGGGGTGGATCTGAAGCTTTCTTT. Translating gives CASRAGGGSEAFF.